This T cell receptor (beta chain) was obtained from a study of cytomegalovirus exposure and HLA in healthy donors. Study context: The platform used for the 100 to 150 validation repertoires matched that of the roughly 630 first-cohort repertoires, a later analysis reported.

Germline loops: CDR1 SGHRS, CDR2 YFSETQ. The CDR3 contains 15 residues. Trimming cost V 4 bases and J 1 base; bases outside gene matches: 4. Whole-study results and caveats: Rare TCR sequences dominated, though some public TCRs recurred in many donors. In the 95 to 150 validation repertoires, a later analysis found that first-cohort TCR clusters tended to co-occur.

Profiled with immunoSEQ multiplex PCR; TCRdb holds only in-frame clones, not every one. The data hold around 190,000 clones, with more than 75% observed a single time. The donors were part of the validation cohort of over a hundred subjects. That cohort was separate from the first cohort, which comprised 500 to 700 subjects. In regard to this clone: As yet, its antigen is unknown.

The sequence was obtained from a woman aged 18-29 years in good health and CMV-seronegative. Sequenced input: PBMCs. This sequence joins TRBV5-1 and TRBJ2-1; 8 nucleotides match TRBD1. CDR3 residues: CASSTRTGSYNEQFF. The CDR3 DNA sequence: TGCGCCAGCAGCACAAGGACAGGGTCCTACAATGAGCAGTTCTTC.